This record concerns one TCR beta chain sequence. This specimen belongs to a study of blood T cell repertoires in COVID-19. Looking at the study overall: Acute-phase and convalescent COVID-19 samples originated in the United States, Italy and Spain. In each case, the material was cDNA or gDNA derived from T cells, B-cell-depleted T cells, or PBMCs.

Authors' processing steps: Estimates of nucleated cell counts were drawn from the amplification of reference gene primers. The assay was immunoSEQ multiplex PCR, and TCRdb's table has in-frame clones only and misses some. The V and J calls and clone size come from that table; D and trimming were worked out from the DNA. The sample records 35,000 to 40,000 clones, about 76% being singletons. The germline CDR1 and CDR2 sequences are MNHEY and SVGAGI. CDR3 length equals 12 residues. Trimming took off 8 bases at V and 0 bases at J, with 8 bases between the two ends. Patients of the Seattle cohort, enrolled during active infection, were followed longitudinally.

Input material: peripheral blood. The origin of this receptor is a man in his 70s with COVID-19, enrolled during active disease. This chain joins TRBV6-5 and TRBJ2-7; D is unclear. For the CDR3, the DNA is TGTGCCAGCTCCGACAACTCCTACGAGCAGTACTTC. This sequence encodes CASSDNSYEQYF.